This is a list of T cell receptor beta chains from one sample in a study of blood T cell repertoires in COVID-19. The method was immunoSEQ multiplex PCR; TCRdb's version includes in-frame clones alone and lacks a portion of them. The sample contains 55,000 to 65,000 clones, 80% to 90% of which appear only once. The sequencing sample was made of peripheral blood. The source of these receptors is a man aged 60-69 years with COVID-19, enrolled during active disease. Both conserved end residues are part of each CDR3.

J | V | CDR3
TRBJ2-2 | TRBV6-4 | CASSERTTGTGELFF
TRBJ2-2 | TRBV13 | CASSQRESTGELFF
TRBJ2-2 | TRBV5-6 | CASSFLTSGVGGELFF
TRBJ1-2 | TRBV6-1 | CASSEGQGFSNYGYTF
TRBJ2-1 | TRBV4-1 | CASSQPTSDNEQFF
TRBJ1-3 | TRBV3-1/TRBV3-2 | CASRSTGSSGNTIYF
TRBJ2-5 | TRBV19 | CASSMGGQPQETQYF
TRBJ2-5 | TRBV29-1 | CSVELAGAWETQYF
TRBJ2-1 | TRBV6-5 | CASSYMGGGNEQFF
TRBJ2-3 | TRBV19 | CASSIGAASGNTDTQYF
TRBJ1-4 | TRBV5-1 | CASSTQGVGEKLFF
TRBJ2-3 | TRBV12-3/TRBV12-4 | CASGLYGTDTQYF
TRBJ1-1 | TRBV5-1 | CASSIDRVKTEAFF
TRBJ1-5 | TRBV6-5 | CASTEGSNQPQHF
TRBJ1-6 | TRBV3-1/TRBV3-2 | CASSQVQTDSPLHF
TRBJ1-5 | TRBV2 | CASSVDSGSNQPQHF
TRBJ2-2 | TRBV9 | CASSGANTGELFF
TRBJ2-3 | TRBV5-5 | CASSLEWGADTQYF
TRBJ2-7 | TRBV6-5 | CASSNYRGLGEQYF
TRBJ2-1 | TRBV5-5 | CASSLAGTSGTLSYNEQFF
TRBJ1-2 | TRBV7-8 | CASSARRGANYGYTF
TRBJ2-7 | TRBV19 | CASSRGGSSLYEQYF
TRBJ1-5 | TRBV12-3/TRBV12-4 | CASSLPRQPQHF
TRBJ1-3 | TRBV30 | CASPLGTDGNTIYF
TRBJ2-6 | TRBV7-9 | CASSSQPTGTGANVLTF
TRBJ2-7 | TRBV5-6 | CASSFREASYEQYF
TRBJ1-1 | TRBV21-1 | CASSKGGRNSLMNTEAFF
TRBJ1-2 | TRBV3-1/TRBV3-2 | CASSQGQGSGYTF
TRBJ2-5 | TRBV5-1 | CASSLGTGQETQYF
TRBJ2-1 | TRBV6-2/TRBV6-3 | CASSSRGGRGEQFF
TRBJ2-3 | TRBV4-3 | CASSQDYGVYRGQADTQYF
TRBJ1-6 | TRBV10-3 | CAVHTGAYNSPLHF
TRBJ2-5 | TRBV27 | CASRLLGSSGYQETQYF
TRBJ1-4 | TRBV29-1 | CSVAAGTGKEKLFF
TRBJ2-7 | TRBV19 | CASSITGTRGEQYF
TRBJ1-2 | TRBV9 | CASSVSPRDYGYTF
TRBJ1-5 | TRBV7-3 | CASSPDRGGQPQHF
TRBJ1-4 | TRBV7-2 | CASSLDGGHEKLFF
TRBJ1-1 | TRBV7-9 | CASSPNGTLNTEAFF
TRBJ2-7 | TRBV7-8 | CASSLVESGGPYEQYF
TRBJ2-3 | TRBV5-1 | CASTLTGGTDTQYF
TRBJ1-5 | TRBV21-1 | CASSDRRQPQHF
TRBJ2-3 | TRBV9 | CASSVTGVRLTDTQYF
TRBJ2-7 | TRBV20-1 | CSASHGREQYF
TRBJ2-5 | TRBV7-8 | CASSSGHGAETQYF